The present T cell receptor (beta chain) was sequenced within a study of T cells after yellow fever vaccination. Study-wide context: Low-cell-number fractions underwent preparation using SMART-Seq v4 Ultra Low Input.

From the 5' RACE reads, TCRdb called clonotypes with MiXCR, one entry per CDR3 protein. Of approximately 140,000 distinct CDR3 sequences in the sample, less than 9.5% were seen once. This clonotype was detected ten times or more. V shed 6 bases, J shed 8 bases, and the junction held 7 bases outside the gene matches. In germline, CDR1 is DFQATT, CDR2 SNEGSKA (reference sequence). The CDR3 length is 15 residues. The receptor comes from a man under 40 who received the YFV17D yellow fever vaccine. The chain recombines TRBV20-1 with TRBJ2-1, with 16 positions matching TRBD2. The specimen was CD4+ T cells sorted from PBMCs, collected 5 days after the yellow fever booster vaccination. This chain's CDR3 is CSAGGTSGRVDEQFF. The CDR3 nucleotides read TGCAGTGCGGGAGGGACTAGCGGGAGGGTTGATGAGCAGTTCTTC.